A selection of T cell receptor beta chains follows, all from one sample in a study of blood T cell repertoires in COVID-19. Assay used: immunoSEQ multiplex PCR; TCRdb lists only in-frame clones, some missing. The sample has hundreds of thousands of clones; 75% to 90% are singletons. The source material was peripheral blood. All receptors derive from a woman between 18 and 30 years old with acute or convalescent COVID-19. CDR3s include the opening cysteine and the closing phenylalanine or tryptophan. The D gene is left open where the match is weak. A row's size may be missing; if present it is once, few, many or a size class.

TRBV4-1	NA	TRBJ2-7	TRBD2	TGCGCCAGCAGCCAAGATCGGCTAGCGGGGAGGTACGAGCAGTACTTC	CASSQDRLAGRYEQYF
TRBV19	once	TRBJ2-1	NA	TGTGCCAGTAGAGGCAGGGGCTACAATGAGCAGTTCTTC	CASRGRGYNEQFF
TRBV19	NA	TRBJ1-5	NA	TGTGCCAGTAGTGCGGAAGGGGCGAATCAGCCCCAGCATTTT	CASSAEGANQPQHF
TRBV3-1/TRBV3-2	few	TRBJ1-1	NA	TGTGCCAGCAGCCAAGTGGGCTGGCTGGACACTGAAGCTTTCTTT	CASSQVGWLDTEAFF
TRBV5-1	NA	TRBJ1-2	TRBD1	TGCGCCAGCAGCCCCCAGGGACAGGGGGGAAATGGCTACACCTTC	CASSPQGQGGNGYTF
TRBV28	NA	TRBJ1-5	NA	TGTGCCAGCAGTTTCAGGGGCGGCAATCAGCCCCAGCATTTT	CASSFRGGNQPQHF
TRBV19	NA	TRBJ1-3	NA	TGTGCCAGTAGCCCTACGGGAGCCATACAGAACACCATATATTTT	CASSPTGAIQNTIYF
TRBV30	NA	TRBJ1-2	TRBD1	TGTGCCTGGAGTCCCCCAGGGACAGCTAAATTTAACTATGGCTACACCTTC	CAWSPPGTAKFNYGYTF
TRBV9	NA	TRBJ2-5	TRBD2	TGTGCCAGCAGCGTAAACGGGAGGTGGTTGGAGACCCAGTACTTC	CASSVNGRWLETQYF
TRBV11-2	NA	TRBJ2-2	NA	TGTGCCAGCAGCTTAGATCTTAGCGCCAGGGAGCTGTTTTTT	CASSLDLSARELFF
TRBV6-5	few	TRBJ1-1	TRBD1	TGTGCCAGCAAGAAGACAGGGGAAGGCACTGAAGCTTTCTTT	CASKKTGEGTEAFF
TRBV19	NA	TRBJ2-7	TRBD2	TGTGCCAGTAGTATCGGGACTAGCGGGTCGCACGAGCAGTACTTC	CASSIGTSGSHEQYF
TRBV28	few	TRBJ1-5	NA	TGTGCCAGCAGTTTGTGGAGGGGCGGTCAGCCCCAGCATTTT	CASSLWRGGQPQHF
TRBV4-2	NA	TRBJ1-1	NA	TGTGCCAGCAGCCTGGACAGCATGAACACTGAAGCTTTCTTT	CASSLDSMNTEAFF
TRBV19	NA	TRBJ1-1	NA	TGTGCCAGTAGTATAGTGTTAGGGGGAAAGGTTGCTGAAGCTTTCTTT	CASSIVLGGKVAEAFF
TRBV12-5	once	TRBJ1-2	NA	TGTGCTAGTGGTCCGCCGGACAGCCGCCTCTATGGCTACACCTTC	CASGPPDSRLYGYTF
TRBV28	NA	TRBJ2-7	NA	TGTGCCAGCAGGAGGAGCCCTGGAGGTACCTACGAGCAGTACTTC	CASRRSPGGTYEQYF